The 17 T cell receptor beta chains in this list originate from one sample, sequenced in a study of cytomegalovirus exposure and HLA in healthy donors. The PCR was carried out with 60 Vbeta primers and 13 Jbeta primers. The data were produced by immunoSEQ multiplex PCR, yet TCRdb's version contains in-frame clones alone and is incomplete. The data hold approximately 150,000 clones, with around 68% observed a single time. Sequencing was done on a sample of PBMCs. The receptor source for this set is a middle-aged woman in good health and CMV-seropositive.

The chain employs TRBV10-3 and TRBJ2-6, with TRBD1 as a possible D gene (5 bases). Germline V lookup: CDR1 ENHRY, CDR2 SYGVKD. With 4 bases removed from V and 0 bases from J, the gap between germline ends came to 10 bases. This CDR3 has 16 amino acids. This CDR3 reads CAISGTSFSGANVLTF. The CDR3 DNA reads as TGTGCCATCAGTGGGACATCCTTCTCTGGGGCCAACGTCCTGACTTTC.

The V gene is TRBV29-1, the J gene TRBJ2-1, with no clear D. Deletions cut 4 bases from V and 9 bases from J, with 16 bases between. CDR1 is SQVTM and CDR2 is ANQGSEA in the germline V gene. The CDR3 has 13 amino acids. The CDR3 nucleotides read TGCAGCGTTGTAGGTCGAGCTAGGATTGAGCAGTTCTTC. Translation gives CSVVGRARIEQFF.

The V call is TRBV7-9, the J call TRBJ2-3; 9 positions agree with TRBD2. Trimming at V came to 3 bases and at J to 5 bases, leaving 9 bases not matched to a gene. The CDR3 has 16 residues. CDR1 is SEHNR, CDR2 FQNEAQ, per germline (reference sequence). The CDR3: CASSFAGGPEGDTQYF. In DNA, the CDR3 is TGTGCCAGCAGCTTCGCGGGAGGGCCCGAAGGAGATACGCAGTATTTT.

The chain couples TRBV6-5 to TRBJ1-5; D is undetermined. Germline assignment: CDR1 MNHEY and CDR2 SVGAGI. The CDR3 length is 14 residues. Trimming pared 0 bases from V and 4 bases from J, leaving 7 bases between. The CDR3 loop reads CASSYSAGNQPQHF. DNA of the CDR3: TGTGCCAGCAGTTACTCGGCAGGAAATCAGCCCCAGCATTTT.

The chain is built from TRBV6-1 and TRBJ2-5; D might be TRBD2 (5 bases). Germline values: CDR1 MNHNS, CDR2 SASEGT. V was cut by 10 bases and J by 11 bases, with 14 bases left in between. This CDR3 spans 10 amino acids. The CDR3 nucleotides read TGTGCCACAGCCGAGGGTGGGCAGTACTTC. Its translation: CATAEGGQYF.

The rearrangement joins TRBV5-4 to TRBJ2-7; D might be TRBD1 (6 bases). Between the trimmed V and J ends, which lost 4 bases and 0 bases, there was a span of 11 bases. The V gene's germline CDR1 is SGHNT and CDR2 YYREEE (reference sequence). The CDR3 length is 14 residues. The CDR3, as DNA: TGTGCCAGCAGCCCACAGGGCCACTCCTACGAGCAGTACTTC. Encoded protein: CASSPQGHSYEQYF.

The chain is built from TRBV6-1 and TRBJ2-7, with 7 positions matching TRBD1. Germline trimming cut 1 base from V and 1 base from J; bases unmatched to any gene: 4. CDR3 size: 15 residues. Looked up from germline, CDR1 is MNHNS and CDR2 is SASEGT. The CDR3: CASSEVLTGSYEQYF. For the CDR3, the DNA is TGTGCCAGCAGTGAAGTATTGACAGGGTCCTACGAGCAGTACTTC.

This chain connects TRBV6-5 to TRBJ2-3; D not resolved. The CDR3 is 15 amino acids. Germline V CDR1 and CDR2: MNHEY, SVGAGI. Trimming cost V 6 bases and J 1 base, with 14 bases left between them. DNA of the CDR3: TGTGCCAGCAGCATTATGGCTGCTCGCACAGATACGCAGTATTTT. Its protein is CASSIMAARTDTQYF.

As regards this clone: The junction shows a germline mismatch at one end, possibly a read error. This sequence joins TRBV2 and TRBJ1-5, with TRBD1 identical over 9 bases. CDR1 is SNHLY and CDR2 is FYNNEI in the germline V gene. There are 18 residues in the CDR3. CDR3 DNA: TGTGCCAGCAGTAACGACAGGGGGGACGAGTATAGCAATCAGCCCCAGAATTTT. Protein sequence: CASSNDRGDEYSNQPQNF. Full variable domain (remainder filled in from reference TRBV2 and TRBJ1-5): EPEVTQTPSHQVTQMGQEVILRCVPISNHLYFYWYRQILGQKVEFLVSFYNNEISEKSEIFDDQFSVERPDGSNFTLKIRSTKLEDSAMYFCASSNDRGDEYSNQPQNFGDGTRLSIL.

The rearrangement joins TRBV4-1 to TRBJ1-5; D remains unclear. The V end was cut by 1 base, the J end by 5 bases, with 15 bases between. Per the germline V gene, CDR1 is MGHRA and CDR2 is YSYEKL. This CDR3 has 16 residues. The CDR3 sequence: CASSQADRGSHQPQHF. The DNA for the CDR3 is TGCGCCAGCAGCCAAGCTGATCGCGGCAGCCATCAGCCCCAGCATTTT.

The V gene is TRBV28, the J gene TRBJ2-7; maybe TRBD1 (6 bases). V gave up 4 bases and J gave up 2 bases, with 9 bases separating them. The germline gives CDR1 MDHEN, CDR2 SYDVKM. The CDR3 runs 13 residues. This CDR3 reads CASSYRVTYEQYF. CDR3 DNA: TGTGCCAGCAGTTACAGGGTTACCTACGAGCAGTACTTC.

This clone has more than one count but fewer than ten. The chain employs TRBV7-8 and TRBJ2-7; 8 bases are a match to TRBD1. Germline CDR1 reads SGHVS; CDR2 reads FQNEAQ. V lost 5 bases and J lost 2; bases outside the gene matches: 5. The CDR3 runs 14 residues. The CDR3 reads CASSDRDRPYEQYF. Written as DNA, the CDR3 is TGTGCCAGCAGCGACCGGGACAGGCCCTACGAGCAGTACTTC.

The V gene is TRBV19, the J gene TRBJ1-5; 7 bases map to TRBD1. This CDR3 has 15 residues. The germline gives CDR1 LNHDA, CDR2 SQIVND (reference sequence). The V and J ends lost 3 bases and 1 base, in that order; junction bases with no gene match: 3. The CDR3 region is CASSIGTASNQPQHF. CDR3 DNA sequence: TGTGCCAGTAGTATCGGGACAGCGAGCAATCAGCCCCAGCATTTT. Supplemented by reference TRBV19 and TRBJ1-5, the full variable domain reads DGGITQSPKYLFRKEGQNVTLSCEQNLNHDAMYWYRQDPGQGLRLIYYSQIVNDFQKGDIAEGYSVSREKKESFPLTVTSAQKNPTAFYLCASSIGTASNQPQHFGDGTRLSIL.

The chain couples TRBV7-9 to TRBJ1-4; D not resolved. The germline V gene encodes CDR1 SEHNR and CDR2 FQNEAQ (reference sequence). CDR3 size: 14 residues. Trimming took off 7 bases at V and 0 bases at J, with 9 bases between the two ends. The CDR3: CASTPTATNEKLFF. DNA for the CDR3: TGTGCCAGCACCCCGACTGCAACTAATGAAAAACTGTTTTTT.

This clone was picked up a small number of times. The chain links TRBV10-2 to TRBJ2-3; 8 bases agree with TRBD2. The CDR3 is made up of 13 amino acids. CDR1 WSHSY and CDR2 SAAADI come from the germline V gene. J lost 3 bases, V lost 7 bases, and 3 bases had no gene match. The CDR3 DNA is TGCGCCAGCAAACCGGGGGGGACAGATACGCAGTATTTT. Protein sequence: CASKPGGTDTQYF.

This clone is a singleton in its sample. This sample also contains other DNA sequences that code for the same CDR3. The rearrangement uses TRBV7-2 and TRBJ1-1; 10 bases map to TRBD1. Germline V gene sequence: CDR1 SGHTA, CDR2 FQGNSA. Unmatched junction bases numbered 14, after V lost 5 bases and J lost 5 bases. The CDR3 extends over 17 amino acids. Here the CDR3 DNA reads TGTGCCAGCAGCCTCTGGGCCGGGACAGGGGCGGAAACTGAAGCTTTCTTT. It encodes CASSLWAGTGAETEAFF.

The chain has TRBV7-3 and TRBJ1-6; D not certain. The CDR3 is 15 amino acids. V was cut by 6 bases and J by 2 bases, with 11 bases left in between. Germline loops: CDR1 SGHTA, CDR2 FQGTGA. The CDR3 reads CASRAETTYNSPLHF. CDR3 DNA: TGTGCCAGCAGAGCGGAGACCACCTATAATTCACCCCTCCACTTT.